This T cell receptor (beta chain) was documented in a study of T cell clonotyping in hematopoietic cell transplantation. Study-wide points: Few recipient clonotypes overlapped donors; over 95% were de novo at given depth. After transplant, recipient diversity fell while pathologically expanded clonotypes grew through day 180. Cells were unsorted, so CD4 and CD8 contributions were not separated. Graft donor and pretransplant recipient Inverse Simpson Index values predicted broader posttransplant TCR diversity.

Some clones are missing from TCRdb's copy, which holds only in-frame ones; the method was immunoSEQ multiplex PCR. The table lists about 70,000 clones, about 94% of them singletons. This clone has only one observation. Its target is unknown. This CDR3 region has 15 residues. V was shortened by 2 bases and J by 2 bases, with 14 bases between the two germline ends. Per germline, CDR1 SGHDT and CDR2 YYEEEE. The chain recombines TRBV5-6 with TRBJ2-7, with D perhaps TRBD2 (6 bases). The receptor comes from a man aged 50-60 years in good health. Some clones in this sample may be carry-over from other donors' samples. The sample consisted of peripheral blood mononuclear cells. DNA for the CDR3: TGTGCCAGCAGCTTTCGGGGGAGGAGAACCTACGAGCAGTACTTC. Its translation: CASSFRGRRTYEQYF. The complete variable domain, with remaining parts taken from reference TRBV5-6 and TRBJ2-7, reads DAGVTQSPTHLIKTRGQQVTLRCSPKSGHDTVSWYQQALGQGPQFIFQYYEEEERQRGNFPDRFSGHQFPNYSSELNVNALLLGDSALYLCASSFRGRRTYEQYFGPGTRLTVT.